The clone carrying this TCR beta chain was observed at least ten times. What it binds is unknown. MiXCR, run by TCRdb on the RACE reads, gives a single entry per CDR3 protein. This table holds just over 80,000 distinct CDR3 sequences, around a tenth found once. The time point was: patch test 1, 2 weeks after DPC sensitization. Regarding treatment: therapeutic diphenylcyclopropenone sensitization with weekly scalp DPC. Prior to application of each patch test, blood was drawn. The record originates from a study of human T cells and chemical hapten exposure. Study overall: All through the approximately 24-week study, the scalp of each patient received diphenylcyclopropenone doses weekly. Study-wide points: The number of TCRs above 1 in 1000 frequency did not change after DPC sensitization. All donors were alopecia patients, so their immunity may differ from that of healthy people.

V lost 5 bases and J lost 0, with 10 bases in between. Germline V gene lookup returns CDR1 SGHTA and CDR2 FQGNSA. The CDR3 length is 14 residues. V gene TRBV7-2 combines with J gene TRBJ2-5, with D uncertain. This TCR derives from a woman between 45 and 65 years old with alopecia areata. Some clones in this sample may be carry-over from other donors' samples. Source: whole blood, taken in connection with sensitization to the hapten diphenylcyclopropenone (DPC). CDR3 loop: CASSRSGNQETQYF. The DNA for the CDR3 is TGTGCCAGCAGCAGGTCAGGCAACCAAGAGACCCAGTACTTC.